The source of this T cell receptor beta chain is a study of blood T cell repertoires in COVID-19. Study overall: Samples taken during acute and convalescent COVID-19 were collected in the United States, Italy and Spain.

The CDR3 length is 16 residues. Trimming pared 1 base from V and 3 bases from J, leaving 14 bases between. CDR1 SGHDN and CDR2 FVKESK come from the germline V gene. The cohort comprised adults aged about 18 to 100 years residing in 20 to 25 US areas. The authors' processing: The authors estimated nucleated cell counts from reference gene primer amplification. Libraries were prepared by immunoSEQ multiplex PCR; TCRdb keeps only in-frame clonotypes and omits some of them. Clone size and the V and J calls come from that table; the DNA yielded D and trimming. The table records 220,000 or so clones, roughly 80% of them present only once.

The sequencing sample was made of PBMCs or T cells enriched from blood (not recorded which). This clonotype originated in a woman in her forties with acute COVID-19. This chain links TRBV14 with TRBJ2-3, with TRBD2 as a possible D gene (7 bases). The CDR3 spells CASSQAGGYRTDTQYF. The CDR3 DNA is TGTGCCAGCAGCCAAGCGGGGGGCTATAGGACAGATACGCAGTATTTT.